Listed below are T cell receptor beta chains from one sample, sequenced in a study of blood T cell repertoires in COVID-19. The method was immunoSEQ multiplex PCR; TCRdb's version includes in-frame clones alone and lacks a portion of them. This sample has about 67,000 clones, with about 89% found just once. Specimen: peripheral blood. The origin of the receptors is a man in his fifties with active COVID-19. CDR3s include the opening cysteine and the closing phenylalanine or tryptophan. The D gene is left open where the match is weak.

15	TRBD1	TRBV3-1/TRBV3-2	TRBJ1-1	CASSHGGRGPGEAFF	TGTGCCAGCAGCCACGGTGGCAGGGGGCCCGGTGAAGCTTTCTTT
15	NA	TRBV2	TRBJ1-5	CASGAGAGSNQPQHF	TGTGCCAGTGGGGCGGGGGCCGGGAGCAATCAGCCCCAGCATTTT
16	TRBD2	TRBV7-9	TRBJ2-5	CASSWGLAGVRETQYF	TGTGCCAGCAGCTGGGGACTAGCGGGAGTTCGGGAGACCCAGTACTTC
15	TRBD1	TRBV11-3	TRBJ2-2	CASSPVGQAAGELFF	TGTGCCAGCAGCCCCGTGGGACAGGCGGCCGGGGAGCTGTTTTTT
16	NA	TRBV30	TRBJ2-2	CAWSVGGLVNTGELFF	TGTGCCTGGAGTGTAGGGGGTCTGGTAAACACCGGGGAGCTGTTTTTT
15	TRBD2	TRBV16	TRBJ2-5	CASSQGLAGRETQYF	TGTGCCAGCAGCCAGGGACTAGCGGGACGAGAGACCCAGTACTTC
16	NA	TRBV25-1	TRBJ1-3	CASSEGQGFAGNTIYF	TGTGCCAGCAGTGAAGGTCAGGGTTTTGCTGGAAACACCATATATTTT
19	TRBD2	TRBV24-1	TRBJ2-3	CATSPRYRREGPHTDTQYF	TGTGCCACCAGCCCTCGGTATCGGCGGGAGGGGCCGCACACAGATACGCAGTATTTT
14	NA	TRBV19	TRBJ1-1	CASIGGQANTEAFF	TGTGCCAGTATAGGGGGACAAGCGAACACTGAAGCTTTCTTT
16	TRBD2	TRBV28	TRBJ2-7	CASSPLSGLAGSEQYF	TGTGCCAGCAGTCCACTATCCGGACTAGCCGGGAGCGAGCAGTACTTC
13	TRBD1	TRBV19	TRBJ1-2	CASNSGQNYGYTF	TGTGCCAGTAACTCGGGACAGAACTATGGCTACACCTTC
14	NA	TRBV19	TRBJ1-2	CASSIGQGNYGYTF	TGTGCCAGTAGTATCGGGCAGGGTAACTATGGCTACACCTTC
17	NA	TRBV5-8	TRBJ1-3	CASSLRVSLASGNTIYF	TGTGCCAGCAGCCTCCGGGTCTCTCTGGCCTCTGGAAACACCATATATTTT
12	NA	TRBV29-1	TRBJ2-7	CSVIGQSYEQYF	TGCAGCGTCATCGGACAGTCCTACGAGCAGTACTTC